Listed below are T cell receptor beta chains from one sample, sequenced in a study of shared clonotypes between healthy human individuals. The repertoire was sequenced with immunoSEQ multiplex PCR; TCRdb's copy has only in-frame clones and lacks some. The sample lists 2,500,000 or so clones; around 94% were seen once. The sample was naive CD4+ T cells sorted from blood. All receptors derive from a man in his late teens or twenties in good health. The CDR3 runs from the conserved cysteine through the conserved F or W. The D gene is left open where the match is weak. Clone size is shown for a subset of rows, as once, few, many or a class of expanded clone.

size	J	D	V	DNA	CDR3
few	TRBJ1-4	TRBD1	TRBV10-1	TGCGCCAGCAGTGATGGACAGGCGGGGATGGGTGAAAAACTGTTTTTT	CASSDGQAGMGEKLFF
-	TRBJ1-5	-	TRBV6-1	TGTGCCAGCAGTGAAAATGGCCTCGCCAACAATCAGCCCCAGCATTTT	CASSENGLANNQPQHF
-	TRBJ2-3	TRBD1	TRBV5-5	TGTGCCAGCGACAGGGGGTCGGGCACAGATACGCAGTATTTT	CASDRGSGTDTQYF
-	TRBJ1-6	TRBD1	TRBV7-6	TGTGCCAGCAGCCCAAGTTCCGGGACAGTAAATTCACCCCTCCACTTT	CASSPSSGTVNSPLHF
once	TRBJ2-7	-	TRBV7-9	TGTGCCAGCAGCTTAGAGAAGGGTACCTACGAGCAGTACTTC	CASSLEKGTYEQYF
-	TRBJ2-7	-	TRBV6-5	TGTGCCAGCAGCCGAACCGCAGGAGACTACGAGCAGTACTTC	CASSRTAGDYEQYF
-	TRBJ1-5	-	TRBV28	TGTGCCAGCAGTCCGGATCCGGGTCAGCCCCAGCATTTT	CASSPDPGQPQHF
-	TRBJ1-2	-	TRBV7-2	TGTGCCAGCAGCTTACGGGTCAACTATGGCTACACCTTC	CASSLRVNYGYTF
-	TRBJ2-4	-	TRBV29-1	TGCAGCGTAATCCCGGGGCTAGCCAAAAACATTCAGTACTTC	CSVIPGLAKNIQYF
-	TRBJ1-5	TRBD1	TRBV11-2	TGTGCCAGCAGCTATAGAACAGGGGACGCGAATCAGCCCCAGCATTTT	CASSYRTGDANQPQHF
-	TRBJ1-2	-	TRBV19	TGTGCCAGTAGAGACTTAGAGGGAGCAACTATTTATGGCTACACCTTC	CASRDLEGATIYGYTF
-	TRBJ2-1	-	TRBV7-9	TGTGCCAGCAGCGCCACCTCATACAATGAGCAGTTCTTC	CASSATSYNEQFF
few	TRBJ1-6	-	TRBV10-1	TGCGCCGTCAATTCACCCCTCCACTTT	CAVNSPLHF
-	TRBJ2-7	-	TRBV28	TGTGCCAGCAGCCTGACACTACTCTCCTACGAGCAGTACTTC	CASSLTLLSYEQYF
-	TRBJ1-3	TRBD1	TRBV6-6	TGTGCCAGCAGTTCCCCGACAGGGGCCCGAAACACCATATATTTT	CASSSPTGARNTIYF
few	TRBJ1-1	TRBD1	TRBV7-2	TGTGCCAGCAGCACCCAGGGGGCGAACACTGAAGCTTTCTTT	CASSTQGANTEAFF
-	TRBJ1-6	-	TRBV5-1	TGCGCCAGCAGCCCGATCGGGAGTAAAAATTCACCCCTCCACTTT	CASSPIGSKNSPLHF
-	TRBJ2-3	-	TRBV12-5	TGTGCTAGTGGTCCCCGGGTAGATACGCAGTATTTT	CASGPRVDTQYF
-	TRBJ2-1	-	TRBV30	TGTGCCTGGAGTCGCTCCGGGACCACCAATGAGCAGTTCTTC	CAWSRSGTTNEQFF
-	TRBJ1-6	-	TRBV10-1	TGCGCCAGCAGTGGAGGGGAGGCTTCACCCCTCCACTTT	CASSGGEASPLHF
-	TRBJ2-7	TRBD1	TRBV4-1	TGCGCCAGCAGCCATGGACTTATACAGGGGGGCTACGAGCAGTACTTC	CASSHGLIQGGYEQYF
few	TRBJ2-2	-	TRBV19	TGTGCCAGTATTGGCGGCCCCGCGAACACCGGGGAGCTGTTTTTT	CASIGGPANTGELFF
-	TRBJ2-7	-	TRBV5-4	TGTGCCAGCAGCTCCGAGAAGCGGCTTCGGTACGAGCAGTACTTC	CASSSEKRLRYEQYF
once	TRBJ2-3	TRBD2	TRBV6-7	TGTGCCAGCGCGTCTAGCGGGGGAGGAGATACGCAGTATTTT	CASASSGGGDTQYF
-	TRBJ2-7	-	TRBV30	TGTGCCTGGAGGGGTGATCGGGCCGAGCAGTACTTC	CAWRGDRAEQYF
-	TRBJ1-1	-	TRBV11-3	TGTGCCAGCAGCCCTGGGTGGGGGGGAGAAGCTTTCTTT	CASSPGWGGEAFF
few	TRBJ1-6	-	TRBV5-4	TGTGCCAGCAGCTTGGTGGGCTCTACCCTCCACTTT	CASSLVGSTLHF
-	TRBJ2-7	TRBD2	TRBV6-5	TGTGCCAGCAGTTCGCGGGAGGGCACCTACGAGCAGTACTTC	CASSSREGTYEQYF
-	TRBJ2-5	-	TRBV7-7	TGTGCTAGCAGCTCGAACACAGGTCAAGAGACCCAGTACTTC	CASSSNTGQETQYF
-	TRBJ2-3	-	TRBV5-4	TGTGCCAGCAAACGTACAGGGATTTCCACAGATACGCAGTATTTT	CASKRTGISTDTQYF
-	TRBJ1-5	-	TRBV4-3	TGCGCCAGCAGCCAAGAGGGTACGGGGAATCAGCCCCAGCATTTT	CASSQEGTGNQPQHF
-	TRBJ2-3	-	TRBV5-1	TGCGCCAGCAGCTTAATGATCGCTAGCACAGATACGCAGTATTTT	CASSLMIASTDTQYF
-	TRBJ2-3	-	TRBV5-1	TGCGCCAGCAGCCCGGGGAAAACTAGCACAGATACGCAGTATTTT	CASSPGKTSTDTQYF
-	TRBJ1-2	-	TRBV6-5	TGTGCCAGCTGGCGGGGGGGAGAAATCTATGGCTACACCTTC	CASWRGGEIYGYTF
-	TRBJ1-1	TRBD1	TRBV4-1	TGCGCCAGCAGCCCCGGACAGGTCTACACTGAAGCTTTCTTT	CASSPGQVYTEAFF
once	TRBJ1-1	TRBD1	TRBV30	TGTGCCTGGAGTGCGATTTGGACAGGGCGAGGAGGGGGCACTGAAGCTTTCTTT	CAWSAIWTGRGGGTEAFF
once	TRBJ1-6	-	TRBV6-1	TGTGCCAGTACAAGACAGACCTATAATTCACCCCTCCACTTT	CASTRQTYNSPLHF
-	TRBJ1-2	-	TRBV29-1	TGCAGCGTTGAATGGCAGGGGGGCTACACCTTC	CSVEWQGGYTF